This T cell receptor beta chain was sequenced in a study of read filtering for tumor transcriptome and immune sequencing. Study-wide context: Revised staging placed fewer than ten patients in R-ISS I, roughly 17 in II, about seven in III. DNase treatment preceded whole-transcriptome library preparation. Points from the study as a whole: Dropping single-read clonotypes raised IR-seq and RNA-seq shared-clonotype correlation.

This clonotype has ten or more counts. The antigen is undetermined. J lost 0 bases, V lost 0 bases, and 0 bases had no gene match. There are 16 residues in the CDR3. The germline CDR1 and CDR2 sequences are LGHDT and YNNKEL (reference sequence). This library used about 360 ng RNA and molecular barcoded adaptors spanning alpha/delta and beta/gamma chains. TCRdb independently ran MiXCR on the reads; one entry per CDR3 protein. The profile covers around 130,000 distinct CDR3 sequences, with approximately 13% appearing a single time and about 8.6% taken by the ten largest. This TCR was sampled from a donor aged 40 or older with multiple myeloma. The genes are TRBV3-1 and TRBJ2-3, with 10 bases matching TRBD2. The sample was a population of CD138-negative cells sorted from bone marrow. The CDR3 loop is CASSQELAGSTDTQYF. Written as DNA, the CDR3 is TGTGCCAGCAGCCAAGAACTAGCGGGGAGCACAGATACGCAGTATTTT.